These 9 T cell receptor beta chains were all obtained from the same sample, sequenced in a study of shared clonotypes between healthy human individuals. Profiled with immunoSEQ multiplex PCR; TCRdb holds only in-frame clones, not every one. The table has roughly 2.2 million clones, 85% to 95% seen once; the top ten hold 0.39%. Sequences were obtained from naive CD4+ T cells from PBMCs. The sample's subset: CD45RA+ positively selected. These receptors all stem from a man aged 18 to 35 in good health. Some clones in this sample may be carry-over from other donors' samples.

The chain has TRBV9 and TRBJ1-2; no definite D call. V gave up 4 bases and J gave up 1 base, with 14 bases separating them. Germline V gene data show CDR1 as SGDLS and CDR2 as YYNGEE. The CDR3 extends over 15 amino acids. This CDR3 is CASSPYPGINYGYTF. CDR3 nucleotides: TGTGCCAGCAGCCCTTACCCTGGCATTAACTATGGCTACACCTTC.

To note about this clone: This sample also contains other DNA sequences that code for the same CDR3. V usage is TRBV28 and J usage is TRBJ2-1; no reliable D call. Looked up from germline, CDR1 is MDHEN and CDR2 is SYDVKM. The CDR3 runs 13 residues. V dropped 5 bases and J dropped 5 bases, with 10 bases sitting between them. CDR3 protein: CASSIPSDNEQFF. CDR3 nucleotides: TGTGCCAGCAGTATCCCCTCGGACAATGAGCAGTTCTTC.

The chain links TRBV14 to TRBJ2-1, with 13 bases fitting TRBD2. CDR1 and CDR2 (germline): SGHDN, FVKESK. The CDR3 spans 15 residues. V was pared by 4 bases and J by 6 bases, with 3 bases of the junction left unmatched. In DNA form, the CDR3 reads TGTGCCAGCAGCCGCCGACTAGCGGGAGGCAATGAGCAGTTCTTC. Protein: CASSRRLAGGNEQFF.

Details on this clone: Other DNA sequences in the sample encode the same CDR3. The CDR3, as DNA: TGCGCCAGCAGCCAAGGAACAGGGAATCAGCCCCAGCATTTT. Residues: CASSQGTGNQPQHF. The chain has TRBV4-3 and TRBJ1-5, with D perhaps matching TRBD1 (6 bases). The CDR3 has 14 residues. Germline loops: CDR1 LGHNA, CDR2 YSLEER. Trimming stripped 1 base from V and 4 bases from J, with 8 bases between.

Notes on this clone: This sample includes further DNA sequences coding for the same CDR3. This rearrangement joins TRBV18 to TRBJ2-7, with TRBD1 as a possible D gene (6 bases). Per germline, CDR1 KGHSH and CDR2 LQKENI. Trimming shortened V by 1 base and J by 2 bases, and 9 bases separated the two germline ends. The CDR3 consists of 14 residues. CDR3 residues: CASSPRQGTYEQYF. DNA for the CDR3: TGTGCCAGCTCACCACGGCAGGGGACCTACGAGCAGTACTTC.

In regard to this clone: At one end, the junction sequence differs from germline, possibly due to a read error. J is TRBJ2-1 and V is TRBV27; D call uncertain. Germline-derived CDR1 and CDR2 are MNHEY and SMNVEV (reference sequence). The CDR3 length is 16 residues. In DNA form, the CDR3 reads TGTGCCAGCAGTGTATCGTTTCTTAGCTCCTACAATGAGCAGTTCTTC. Its translation: CASSVSFLSSYNEQFF.

V is TRBV28 and J is TRBJ1-4, with TRBD1 matching 9 bases. The length of the CDR3 is 15 residues. Germline loops: CDR1 MDHEN, CDR2 SYDVKM. Unmatched junction bases numbered 14, after V lost 6 bases and J lost 12 bases. CDR3 sequence reads: CASRGATGTGLELFF. The CDR3 bases are TGTGCCAGCAGAGGTGCGACCGGGACAGGGTTAGAACTGTTTTTT.

The chain is built from TRBV28 and TRBJ2-2, with D possibly matching TRBD1 (5 bases). This CDR3 has 16 residues. V was trimmed by 6 bases and J by 0 bases, leaving 14 bases between them. Germline CDR1 and CDR2: MDHEN and SYDVKM. CDR3 amino acids: CASRSQGTPNTGELFF. The CDR3 DNA is TGTGCCAGCAGATCCCAGGGCACCCCGAACACCGGGGAGCTGTTTTTT.

The chain couples TRBV28 to TRBJ1-3, with D uncertain. Trimming shortened V by 2 bases and J by 5 bases, and 13 bases separated the two germline ends. CDR1 and CDR2 from the germline V gene are MDHEN and SYDVKM. The CDR3 is 15 residues long. Written as DNA, the CDR3 is TGTGCCAGCAGTTTACGTGAAGCCCAGAGAAACACCATATATTTT. Translated, it gives CASSLREAQRNTIYF.